The following is a T cell receptor beta chain sequence with its context. This entry comes from a study of long-term antiretroviral therapy in people with HIV. Survey-level immunoSEQ v3.0 assays were run. Libraries were prepared by immunoSEQ multiplex PCR; TCRdb keeps only in-frame clonotypes and omits some of them. Of about 33,000 clones in the sample, approximately 96% were seen once. The TCR was taken from a man aged 30-40 years with HIV. The sample consisted of unsorted PBMCs, taken 6.6 years after starting antiretroviral therapy.

The CDR3 spells CATGRRGSPREQYF. The CDR3 bases are TGTGCCACCGGGCGGCGCGGGAGCCCCCGGGAGCAGTACTTC. This chain joins TRBV15 and TRBJ2-7; TRBD2 agrees at 7 bases. CDR3 length: 14 residues. The germline V gene has CDR1 LNHNV and CDR2 YYDKDF (reference sequence). V dropped 8 bases and J dropped 7; count of bases not matched to a gene: 14.